This TCR beta chain is from a study of CD8 T cells in Susac syndrome. Controls matched for sex and age were healthy donors. TEMRA cells were FACS-enriched, while CD8+ and CD4+ T cells were negatively isolated. The CDR3 loop spans 13 amino acids. V gave up 4 bases and J gave up 5 bases; unmatched junction bases: 4. Per the germline V gene, CDR1 is SGHRS and CDR2 is YFSETQ. RNA in amounts of roughly 0.5 to 1 ug was reverse transcribed with random hexamers. Amplification of TCR beta CDR3 used immunoSEQ multiplex PCR across 54 Vbeta and 13 Jbeta. MiXCR was run by TCRdb on the immunoSEQ multiplex PCR reads, yielding one entry per CDR3 protein. The data hold 180,000 or so distinct CDR3 sequences, with around 96% observed a single time.

The sequence derives from a human donor in good health. The sample comprised CD4+ T cells from PBMCs. This chain connects TRBV5-1 to TRBJ2-5; 8 bases are shared with TRBD1. DNA of the CDR3: TGCGCCAGCAGCATCCAGGGGGCTGAGACCCAGTACTTC. It yields the protein CASSIQGAETQYF. Filled out from reference TRBV5-1 and TRBJ2-5, the complete variable domain reads KAGVTQTPRYLIKTRGQQVTLSCSPISGHRSVSWYQQTPGQGLQFLFEYFSETQRNKGNFPGRFSGRQFSNSRSEMNVSTLELGDSALYLCASSIQGAETQYFGPGTRLLVL.